Detailed here is one T cell receptor beta chain. The data were taken from a study of CD8 T cells in Susac syndrome. With random hexamers, reverse transcription was performed on 0.5 to 1 ug of RNA. TCRdb called the immunoSEQ multiplex PCR reads again in MiXCR, with one record for every CDR3 protein. Among 80,000 or so distinct CDR3 sequences listed, approximately 94% were seen once. Germline CDR1 MGHRA, CDR2 YSYEKL. V was pared by 1 base and J by 8 bases, with 9 bases between. The CDR3 runs to 13 residues. This receptor was obtained from a human donor in good health. The sequenced material came from CD8+ T cells from PBMCs. The V and J genes are TRBV4-1 and TRBJ2-1, with D unclear. CDR3 residues: CASSQGVGYEQFF. The CDR3 nucleotides are TGCGCCAGCAGCCAAGGGGTAGGGTATGAGCAGTTCTTC.